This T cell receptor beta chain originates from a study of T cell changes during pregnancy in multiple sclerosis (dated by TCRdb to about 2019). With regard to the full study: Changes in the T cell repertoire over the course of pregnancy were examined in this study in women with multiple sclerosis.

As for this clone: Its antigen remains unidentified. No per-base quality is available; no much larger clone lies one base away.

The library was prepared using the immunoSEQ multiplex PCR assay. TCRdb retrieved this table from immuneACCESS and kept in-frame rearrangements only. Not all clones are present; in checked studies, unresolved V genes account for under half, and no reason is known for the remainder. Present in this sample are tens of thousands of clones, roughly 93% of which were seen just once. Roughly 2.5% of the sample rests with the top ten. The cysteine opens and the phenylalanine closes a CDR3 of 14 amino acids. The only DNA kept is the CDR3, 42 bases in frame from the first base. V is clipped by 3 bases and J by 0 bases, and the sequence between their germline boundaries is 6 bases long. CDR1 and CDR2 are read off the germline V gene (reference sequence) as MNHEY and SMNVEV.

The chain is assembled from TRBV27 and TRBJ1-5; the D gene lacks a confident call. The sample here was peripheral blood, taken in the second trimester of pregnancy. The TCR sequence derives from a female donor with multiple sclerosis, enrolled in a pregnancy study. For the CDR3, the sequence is CASSLRNSNQPQHF. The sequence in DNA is TGTGCCAGCAGTTTGAGAAATAGCAATCAGCCCCAGCATTTT.